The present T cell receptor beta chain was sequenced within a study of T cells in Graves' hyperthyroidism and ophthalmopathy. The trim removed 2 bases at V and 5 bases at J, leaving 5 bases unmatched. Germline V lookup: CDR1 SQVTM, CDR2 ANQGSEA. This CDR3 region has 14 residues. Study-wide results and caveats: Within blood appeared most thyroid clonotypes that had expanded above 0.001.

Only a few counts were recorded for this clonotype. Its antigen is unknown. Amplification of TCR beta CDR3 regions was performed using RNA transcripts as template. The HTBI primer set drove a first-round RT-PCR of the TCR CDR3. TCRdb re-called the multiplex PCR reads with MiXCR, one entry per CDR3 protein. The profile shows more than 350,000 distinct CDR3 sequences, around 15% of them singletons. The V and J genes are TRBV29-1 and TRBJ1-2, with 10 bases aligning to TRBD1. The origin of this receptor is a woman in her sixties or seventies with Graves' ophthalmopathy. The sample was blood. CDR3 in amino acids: CSVEKGQGIYGYTF. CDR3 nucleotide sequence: TGCAGCGTTGAAAAGGGACAGGGGATATATGGCTACACCTTC.